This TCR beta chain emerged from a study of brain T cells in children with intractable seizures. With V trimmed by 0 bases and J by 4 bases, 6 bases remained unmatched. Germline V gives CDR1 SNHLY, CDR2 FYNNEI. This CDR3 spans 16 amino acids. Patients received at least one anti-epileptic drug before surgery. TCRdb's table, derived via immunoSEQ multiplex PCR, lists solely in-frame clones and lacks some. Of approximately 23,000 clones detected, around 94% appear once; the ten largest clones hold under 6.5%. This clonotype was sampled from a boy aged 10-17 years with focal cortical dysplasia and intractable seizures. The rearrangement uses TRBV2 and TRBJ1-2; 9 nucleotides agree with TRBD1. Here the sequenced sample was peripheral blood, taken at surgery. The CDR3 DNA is TGTGCCAGCAGTGAAGCGCGCGTGACAGGGGGCTATGGCTACACCTTC. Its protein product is CASSEARVTGGYGYTF.